These 4 T cell receptor beta chains were sequenced from one sample in a study of blood T cell repertoires in COVID-19. Clones were sequenced by immunoSEQ multiplex PCR, and TCRdb holds only the in-frame ones, with some missing. The sample has some 250,000 clones; 70% to 80% are singletons. Sequencing was performed on peripheral blood. The receptors come from an elderly woman with acute or convalescent COVID-19.

The V gene is TRBV7-2, the J gene TRBJ1-4; D not resolved. Per germline, CDR1 SGHTA and CDR2 FQGNSA. Trimming cost V 2 bases and J 5 bases, with 21 bases left between them. The CDR3 has 18 amino acids. The CDR3 sequence: CASSLNGVGRGQNEKLFF. CDR3 in DNA: TGTGCCAGCAGCTTAAACGGGGTAGGCCGTGGGCAGAATGAAAAACTGTTTTTT.

The table lists this clone with a few counts. The gene calls are TRBV2 and TRBJ1-4, with 8 bases fitting TRBD1. J gave up 8 bases and V 5 bases, and 10 bases lay outside the gene matches. CDR3 size: 15 residues. Germline loops: CDR1 SNHLY, CDR2 FYNNEI. The CDR3, as DNA: TGTGCCAGCAGTTACGGACAGGGTGGAGGGGAAAAACTGTTTTTT. This sequence encodes CASSYGQGGGEKLFF.

This sequence joins TRBV3-1 (or the pseudogene TRBV3-2) and TRBJ1-1; D remains unclear. The CDR3 covers 13 residues. Trimming took 0 bases from V and 11 from J, leaving 13 bases between them. Germline lookup yields CDR1 LGHDT and CDR2 YNNKEL (reference sequence). CDR3 in DNA: TGTGCCAGCAGCCAAGATTGGCGACCGGGGGCTTTCTTT. The encoded protein is CASSQDWRPGAFF.

V is TRBV5-1 and J is TRBJ1-5, with 7 bases matching TRBD1. In germline, CDR1 is SGHRS, CDR2 YFSETQ. Trimming at V came to 0 bases and at J to 9 bases, leaving 6 bases not matched to a gene. The CDR3 runs 14 residues. The CDR3, as DNA: TGCGCCAGCAGCTTGGTGGCAGGGGGTGGGCCCCAGCATTTT. Encoded protein: CASSLVAGGGPQHF.